This record concerns one TCR beta chain sequence. Its target is not known. This entry belongs to a study of T cell repertoires in ileal Crohn's disease. Study overall: Every patient was operated on for stricturing (around 61%) or penetrating (roughly 39%) complications.

The V and J ends lost 4 bases and 4 bases, in that order; junction bases with no gene match: 2. The CDR3 totals 14 residues. Per germline, CDR1 MNHNS and CDR2 SASEGT. Study results and caveats: Compared with non-smokers, active smokers at surgery showed more clonal expansions.

Clones were sequenced by immunoSEQ multiplex PCR, and TCRdb holds only the in-frame ones, with some missing. The repertoire holds tens of thousands of clones, about four fifths seen once, with 15% to 20% in the top ten. Material for sequencing was ileal tissue. This sequence originates from an adult with Crohn's disease. This chain joins TRBV6-1 and TRBJ1-1; 11 nucleotides align to TRBD1. CDR3 nucleotides: TGTGCCAGCAGTGGGACAGGGGGCATCACTGAAGCTTTCTTT. Its protein is CASSGTGGITEAFF.